The T cell receptor (beta chain) under discussion was sequenced for a study of CD4 T cells in relation to SARS-CoV-2 and coronaviruses. Libraries were prepared by immunoSEQ multiplex PCR; TCRdb keeps only in-frame clonotypes and omits some of them. Of around 65,000 clones in the sample, about 87% were seen once. Germline V gene lookup returns CDR1 MGHRA and CDR2 YSYEKL. Trimming cost V 1 base and J 4 bases, with 11 bases left between them. The CDR3 contains 16 residues. Unexposed donor CD4+ T cells date from about 2011-2018, before the COVID-19 pandemic. The gene calls are TRBV4-1 and TRBJ1-6; D is unresolved. This TCR derives from a human donor in good health. Sequenced material: memory CD4+ T cells from PBMCs. The CDR3 sequence: CASSQGNGQYNSPLHF. CDR3 nucleotide sequence: TGCGCCAGCAGCCAAGGAAACGGGCAATATAATTCACCCCTCCACTTT.